These T cell receptor beta chains were read from a single sample in a study of Graves' ophthalmopathy and Graves' hyperthyroidism. Using its own MiXCR run on the multiplex PCR reads, TCRdb lists one record per CDR3 protein. The data contain hundreds of thousands of distinct CDR3 sequences, 22% of them seen just once; the ten biggest clones take up around 6.9%. The specimen sequenced was peripheral blood. The receptors stem from a woman aged 18-30 years with stable Graves' hyperthyroidism. Some clones in this sample may be carry-over from other donors' samples. Both conserved end residues are trimmed from each CDR3.

>TRBJ2-3|TRBV12-3/TRBV12-4
ASSGGKQGTDTQY
>TRBJ2-5|TRBV20-1
SARTVQETQY
>TRBJ2-3|TRBV6-4
ASSDGPARTDTQY
>TRBJ1-1|TRBV7-9
ASRVGTPHTEAF
>TRBJ1-1|TRBV20-1
SARVRSRGRWFSTEAF
>TRBJ1-3|TRBV7-8
ASSLFPRSDSGNTIY
>TRBJ2-5|TRBV20-1
SARDIGGVDEETQY
>TRBJ2-4|TRBV7-2
ASSFQRGAKNIQY
>TRBJ1-5|TRBV6-1
ASSENIRVVEPQH
>TRBJ1-1|TRBV20-1
SARTNRGGTEAF
>TRBJ1-1|TRBV6-5
ASSYGTEYTEAF
>TRBJ1-1|TRBV7-2
ASSGHRGRGTEAF
>TRBJ1-2|TRBV6-4
ASRKQGALGYGYT
>TRBJ2-7|TRBV28
ATRRSGRAYEQY
>TRBJ1-5|TRBV4-1
ASSQVPGGQSNQPQH
>TRBJ1-2|TRBV18
ASSPPSGTRYGYT
>TRBJ1-2|TRBV4-2
ASIKQAGGFGYT
>TRBJ1-6|TRBV28
ASSLLGTGLDRDSPLH
>TRBJ2-7|TRBV4-2
ASSQERGRVHEQY
>TRBJ1-5|TRBV6-1
ASSKGGSYNQPQH
>TRBJ2-5|TRBV6-1
ASREGPGQGWRETQY
>TRBJ1-1|TRBV5-1
ASSFGAGQNTEAF
>TRBJ2-7|TRBV6-1
TSSEVTLAYEQY
>TRBJ2-2|TRBV28
ASSLSVSSGMTGELF
>TRBJ2-4|TRBV7-9
ASSSTQGFENIQY
>TRBJ2-5|TRBV20-1
SATLATGATETQY
>TRBJ1-5|TRBV3-1
ASSQEGAGRNQPQH
>TRBJ2-2|TRBV13
ASSPRASGRPRVNTGELF
>TRBJ1-1|TRBV12-3/TRBV12-4
ASIRANTEAF
>TRBJ2-7|TRBV20-1
SVRTSSSGEY
>TRBJ1-1|TRBV6-5
ASSYAGNTEAF
>TRBJ2-5|TRBV12-3/TRBV12-4
ASSPSGGPRETQY
>TRBJ2-7|TRBV6-2/TRBV6-3
ASRPPAGGLSEQY
>TRBJ1-3|TRBV6-1
ASSEPRTLGNTIY
>TRBJ1-5|TRBV12-3/TRBV12-4
ASRSGQLNQPQH
>TRBJ1-1|TRBV5-8
ASSSTGLEGTEAF
>TRBJ2-7|TRBV11-1
ASSPQRGEAYEQY
>TRBJ2-2|TRBV30
AWSVQGGLAGELF
>TRBJ1-2|TRBV12-5
ASGFGGIGYGYT
>TRBJ1-6|TRBV5-6
ASSFGTGQGLSPLH
>TRBJ2-7|TRBV30
AWRRQGNVYEQY
>TRBJ2-7|TRBV28
ASSSSGQDRYEQY
>TRBJ1-2|TRBV29-1
SLSQFRGPANYGYT
>TRBJ2-7|TRBV6-5
ASSYADRVYEQY
>TRBJ2-2|TRBV30
AWSVLRQGAGGELF
>TRBJ2-5|TRBV20-1
SAAGLEETQY
>TRBJ1-2|TRBV28
ASKEGQVHYGYT
>TRBJ2-5|TRBV5-1
ASSKDGQETQY
>TRBJ1-1|TRBV6-1
ASSVPRVMNTEAF
>TRBJ2-5|TRBV9
ASSVVAGYQETQY
>TRBJ1-5|TRBV12-3/TRBV12-4
ASSLSTGQPQH
>TRBJ1-5|TRBV20-1
SARARPHQPQH
>TRBJ2-5|TRBV4-1
ASSQDALAGGSWGETQY
>TRBJ1-6|TRBV11-2
ASSSLDSTPLH
>TRBJ1-1|TRBV5-1
ASSLNGPMNTEAF
>TRBJ2-7|TRBV19
ASSIDRLSYEQY
>TRBJ1-3|TRBV7-8
ASTLTGRGHTIY